Each of the 14 T cell receptor beta chains below was sequenced from the same sample in a study of cytomegalovirus exposure and HLA in healthy donors. Produced via immunoSEQ multiplex PCR; TCRdb's table is partial and in-frame only. The sample contains under 75,000 clones, about 82% of which appear only once. Sample: PBMCs. These receptors came from a man aged 25-40 years in good health and CMV-seronegative.

This clone was seen a few times. The same CDR3 arises from other DNA sequences in this sample as well. The gene calls are TRBV6-5 and TRBJ1-5; D gene ambiguous. CDR1 MNHEY and CDR2 SVGAGI come from the germline V gene. This CDR3 region has 14 residues. Trimming took off 2 bases at V and 4 bases at J, with 9 bases between the two ends. The DNA for the CDR3 is TGTGCCAGCAGTTACAGCGGTGCAAATCAGCCCCAGCATTTT. It encodes CASSYSGANQPQHF.

This clone was seen once. CDR3 DNA sequence: TGTGCCAGCAGTTTCCGGACGGGACACCGAAAAACAGATACGCAGTATTTT. As protein: CASSFRTGHRKTDTQYF. This chain joins TRBV27 and TRBJ2-3, with a tentative D call TRBD1 (6 bases). The length of the CDR3 is 17 residues. CDR1 and CDR2 (germline): MNHEY, SMNVEV (reference sequence). The germline V and J ends were trimmed by 3 bases and 3 bases, with 19 bases remaining between them.

V gene TRBV11-1 combines with J gene TRBJ2-7; 7 bases agree with TRBD1. Trimming at V came to 5 bases and at J to 4 bases, leaving 11 bases not matched to a gene. Germline loops: CDR1 SGHAT, CDR2 FQDESV (reference sequence). This CDR3 is built from 15 residues. The CDR3 DNA reads TGTGCCAGCAGCGACACAGGGGTTGGGGGATACGAGCAGTACTTC. Translated: CASSDTGVGGYEQYF.

The J gene is TRBJ2-1, the V gene TRBV2; a weak D match, TRBD1 (5 bases). Germline lookup yields CDR1 SNHLY and CDR2 FYNNEI. CDR3 length equals 14 residues. Trimming took 3 bases from V and 6 from J, leaving 12 bases between them. The CDR3 here is CASSEARVGNEQFF. In DNA, the CDR3 is TGTGCCAGCAGTGAGGCCAGGGTGGGCAATGAGCAGTTCTTC.

The chain couples TRBV4-2 to TRBJ2-3; D is perhaps TRBD2 (7 bases). The CDR3 spans 16 residues. Germline loops: CDR1 LGHNA, CDR2 YNFKEQ. Trimming shortened V by 0 bases and J by 2 bases, and 12 bases separated the two germline ends. The CDR3 bases are TGTGCCAGCAGCCAAGAAGGGGGGACTAACACAGATACGCAGTATTTT. Protein sequence: CASSQEGGTNTDTQYF.

V and J are TRBV27 and TRBJ2-3, with 10 bases matching TRBD2. The CDR3 spans 14 residues. Germline CDR1 MNHEY, CDR2 SMNVEV (reference sequence). After removal of 5 bases from V and 3 bases from J, the junction contained 2 bases not matched to a gene. The CDR3 spells CASSPGLATDTQYF. CDR3 bases: TGTGCCAGCAGTCCGGGACTAGCGACAGATACGCAGTATTTT.

The rearrangement uses TRBV11-3 and TRBJ2-2; the match to TRBD1 covers 11 bases. The CDR3 has 15 residues. V gave up 5 bases and J gave up 7 bases; unmatched junction bases: 6. CDR1 SGHNT and CDR2 YENEEA come from the germline V gene. In DNA, the CDR3 is TGTGCCAGCAGCCAGGACAGGGGGCAGGTCGGGGAGCTGTTTTTT. Translating gives CASSQDRGQVGELFF.

This clone was picked up one time. J is TRBJ1-5 and V is TRBV9; TRBD1 matches 10 bases. J lost 5 bases, V lost 4 bases, and 6 bases had no gene match. The CDR3 covers 15 residues. Germline lookup yields CDR1 SGDLS and CDR2 YYNGEE. CDR3 nucleotides: TGTGCCAGCAGCAAATCCGGGACAGGGGATCAGCCCCAGCATTTT. Translating it yields CASSKSGTGDQPQHF.

The CDR3 nucleotides are TGTGCCAGCCCCCCGAGGACAGGGCGAACTGAAGCTTTCTTT. This codes for CASPPRTGRTEAFF. This chain links TRBV28 with TRBJ1-1; 8 nucleotides agree with TRBD1. Germline V gene data show CDR1 as MDHEN and CDR2 as SYDVKM. This CDR3 is 14 amino acids long. V was pared by 8 bases and J by 5 bases, with 10 bases of the junction left unmatched.

The CDR3 DNA reads TGTGCCAGCAGCCCCGACAGGGTGACGGGGGAGACCCAGTACTTC. As protein: CASSPDRVTGETQYF. This chain links TRBV5-6 with TRBJ2-5; TRBD1 agrees at 7 bases. The germline V gene has CDR1 SGHDT and CDR2 YYEEEE. Trimming took 4 bases from V and 5 from J; bases not matched to a gene: 11. CDR3 length equals 15 residues. The full variable domain, rest sourced from reference TRBV5-6 and TRBJ2-5, is DAGVTQSPTHLIKTRGQQVTLRCSPKSGHDTVSWYQQALGQGPQFIFQYYEEEERQRGNFPDRFSGHQFPNYSSELNVNALLLGDSALYLCASSPDRVTGETQYFGPGTRLLVL.

The gene calls are TRBV4-1 and TRBJ2-3; 13 bases align to TRBD2. V lost 7 bases, J lost 4 bases, and 2 bases stayed unmatched. The CDR3 is 14 residues long. Germline CDR1 MGHRA, CDR2 YSYEKL. CDR3 coding DNA: TGCGCCAGCACGGGACTAGCGGGGCCAGATACGCAGTATTTT. Protein product: CASTGLAGPDTQYF.

The chain links TRBV9 to TRBJ1-2; 7 bases line up with TRBD1. CDR3 length equals 15 residues. Trimming at V came to 4 bases and at J to 3 bases, leaving 9 bases not matched to a gene. Germline V gene data show CDR1 as SGDLS and CDR2 as YYNGEE. The CDR3 region is CASSIQGNGDYGYTF. The CDR3 coding sequence is TGTGCCAGCAGCATACAGGGGAATGGTGACTATGGCTACACCTTC.

The chain couples TRBV6-6 to TRBJ1-5; tentative D call: TRBD1 (6 bases). There are 14 residues in the CDR3. V lost 6 bases and J lost 1, with 10 bases in between. Germline CDR1 and CDR2: MNHNY and SVGAGI (reference sequence). CDR3 amino acids: CASRPDSSNQPQHF. The CDR3 bases are TGTGCCAGCAGACCGGACAGCAGCAATCAGCCCCAGCATTTT.

The chain has TRBV28 and TRBJ2-5, with TRBD2 matching 8 bases. The length of the CDR3 is 15 residues. With 5 bases clipped from V and 2 bases from J, the junction kept 7 bases outside the gene matches. The germline gives CDR1 MDHEN, CDR2 SYDVKM. CDR3 sequence reads: CASSRGGAGQETQYF. The CDR3 DNA follows: TGTGCCAGCAGTCGGGGGGGGGCAGGGCAAGAGACCCAGTACTTC. Drawing the rest from reference TRBV28 and TRBJ2-5, the complete variable domain is DVKVTQSSRYLVKRTGEKVFLECVQDMDHENMFWYRQDPGLGLRLIYFSYDVKMKEKGDIPEGYSVSREKKERFSLILESASTNQTSMYLCASSRGGAGQETQYFGPGTRLLVL.